The rows below give T cell receptor beta chains drawn from one sample of a study of T cell responses to AZD1222 COVID-19 vaccine. TCRdb's copy holds only in-frame clones and misses some; the assay was immunoSEQ multiplex PCR. The table has more than 70,000 clones, approximately 81% seen once. The specimen was peripheral blood, collected on day 0 of AZD1222 vaccination. The receptors derive from an adult in good health. CDR3s include the opening cysteine and the closing phenylalanine or tryptophan. The order of the fields is clone size, J gene, V gene, D gene, CDR3 protein, CDR3 DNA. D genes are given only for firm matches. Clone size is not always given. Where it is, it says once, few, many or a class for expanded clones.

>few|TRBJ1-5|TRBV7-6|.
CASSPLPGQHSNQPQHF
TGTGCCAGCAGCCCTCTTCCGGGACAACATAGCAATCAGCCCCAGCATTTT
>.|TRBJ2-5|TRBV19|.
CASSDGGLQETQYF
TGTGCCTCCAGCGACGGCGGACTCCAAGAGACCCAGTACTTC
>.|TRBJ1-2|TRBV9|.
CASSAAGWTNYGYTF
TGTGCCAGCAGCGCCGCAGGGTGGACGAACTATGGCTACACCTTC
>.|TRBJ2-7|TRBV7-8|TRBD1
CASRDSGTDYEQYF
TGTGCCAGCAGGGACTCCGGGACAGACTACGAGCAGTACTTC
>.|TRBJ1-2|TRBV27|.
CASSFLRTANYGYTF
TGTGCCAGCAGTTTTCTTCGGACAGCTAACTATGGCTACACCTTC
>.|TRBJ1-2|TRBV28|.
CASSLKGRVDNYGYTF
TGTGCCAGCAGTTTAAAAGGCCGTGTTGACAACTATGGCTACACCTTC
>.|TRBJ2-3|TRBV29-1|.
CSVEDAHTQYF
TGCAGCGTTGAAGATGCCCATACGCAGTATTTT
>.|TRBJ2-2|TRBV7-3|TRBD1
CASSPNRGSGGELFF
TGTGCCAGCAGCCCAAACAGGGGTTCGGGCGGGGAGCTGTTTTTT
>.|TRBJ1-5|TRBV28|.
CASSWSGSKPQHF
TGTGCCAGCAGTTGGTCAGGGTCGAAGCCCCAGCATTTT
>few|TRBJ2-7|TRBV19|.
CASSMGLISYEQYF
TGTGCCAGTAGTATGGGGTTGATCTCCTACGAGCAGTACTTC
>.|TRBJ2-5|TRBV28|TRBD1
CASSLLAGGTETQYF
TGTGCCAGCAGTTTATTGGCAGGGGGCACAGAGACCCAGTACTTC
>.|TRBJ1-1|TRBV27|TRBD1
CATISADQTGEAFF
TGTGCCACTATTAGTGCAGACCAGACAGGGGAAGCTTTCTTT